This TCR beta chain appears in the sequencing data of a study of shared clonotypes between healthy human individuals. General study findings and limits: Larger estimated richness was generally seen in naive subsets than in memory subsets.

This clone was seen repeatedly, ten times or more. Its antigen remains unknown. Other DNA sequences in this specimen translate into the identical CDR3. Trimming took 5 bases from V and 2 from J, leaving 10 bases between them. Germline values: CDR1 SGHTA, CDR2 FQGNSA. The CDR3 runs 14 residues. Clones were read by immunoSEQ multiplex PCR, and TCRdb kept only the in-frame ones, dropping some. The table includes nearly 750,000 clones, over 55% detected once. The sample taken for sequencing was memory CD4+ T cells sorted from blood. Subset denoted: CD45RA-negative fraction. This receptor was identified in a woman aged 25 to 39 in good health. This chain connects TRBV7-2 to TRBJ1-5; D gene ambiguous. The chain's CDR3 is CASSPGGGNQPQHF. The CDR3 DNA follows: TGTGCCAGCAGCCCGGGCGGGGGCAATCAGCCCCAGCATTTT.